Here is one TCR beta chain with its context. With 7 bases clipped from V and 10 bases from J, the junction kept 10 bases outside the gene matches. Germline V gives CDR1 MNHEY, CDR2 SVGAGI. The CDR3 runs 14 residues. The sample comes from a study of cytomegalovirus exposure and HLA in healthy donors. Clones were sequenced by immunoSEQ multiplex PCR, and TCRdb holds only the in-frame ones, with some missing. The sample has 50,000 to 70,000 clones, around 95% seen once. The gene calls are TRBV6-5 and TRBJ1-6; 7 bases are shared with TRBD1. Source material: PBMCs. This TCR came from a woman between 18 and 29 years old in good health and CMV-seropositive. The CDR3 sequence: CASTLWAGGSPLHF. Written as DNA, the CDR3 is TGTGCCAGCACCCTCTGGGCAGGGGGGTCACCCCTCCACTTT.